The 18 T cell receptor beta chains in this list originate from one sample, sequenced in a study of regulatory dendritic cells for organ transplantation (dated by TCRdb to the late 2010s). The library was built by means of the immunoSEQ multiplex PCR assay. TCRdb's version of the immuneACCESS table is confined to in-frame rearrangements and falls short of the full clone set. An unresolved V gene accounts for under half of the shortfall where checked; the remainder is of unknown origin. The sample data list 30,000 to 40,000 clones, and about 90% of these were observed just once. Approximately 0.11% of the sample comes from the top ten. Sequencing was performed on naive CD8+ T cells from blood. In the paper's terms, the cell subset or site label means: CD45RA+ naive T cells. Source of these receptors: a human donor in good health.

This clone has just one count. This chain connects TRBV30 to TRBJ1-5; D may be TRBD1 (5 bases). The CDR3 sequence is 14 residues long. The V gene's germline CDR1 is GTSNPN and CDR2 SVGIG (reference sequence). Trimming cost V 2 bases and J 1 base, with 9 bases left between them. DNA of the CDR3: TGTGCCTGGAGTACTGGGGGGAGCAATCAGCCCCAGCATTTT. Its protein is CAWSTGGSNQPQHF.

The CDR3 DNA reads as TGTGCCAGCTTGGGTGGCGGGAACTACGAGCAGTACTTC. Translation: CASLGGGNYEQYF. The chain carries TRBV7-9 and TRBJ2-7; D is possibly TRBD2 (6 bases). The CDR3 spans 13 residues. V was cut by 8 bases and J by 3 bases, with 14 bases left in between. Germline values: CDR1 SEHNR, CDR2 FQNEAQ (reference sequence).

This chain connects TRBV7-2 to TRBJ2-1; 7 nucleotides align to TRBD2. The V and J ends lost 1 base and 3 bases, in that order; junction bases with no gene match: 12. The germline V gene has CDR1 SGHTA and CDR2 FQGNSA. The CDR3 consists of 18 residues. In nucleotides, the CDR3 is TGTGCCAGCAGCTTAGTAAGCCCCCTAGCGGAGTACTACAATGAGCAGTTCTTC. It is translated as CASSLVSPLAEYYNEQFF.

The V and J genes are TRBV5-6 and TRBJ1-1; D not certain. Germline CDR1 and CDR2: SGHDT and YYEEEE. Trimming removed 1 base from V and 0 bases from J, with 4 bases in between. This CDR3 comprises 13 residues. Here the CDR3 reads CASSLLVNTEAFF. The CDR3 bases are TGTGCCAGCAGCTTGCTAGTGAACACTGAAGCTTTCTTT.

The V call is TRBV13, the J call TRBJ2-2, with TRBD1 matching 8 bases. V lost 4 bases, J lost 2 bases, and 6 bases stayed unmatched. The V gene's germline CDR1 is PRHDT and CDR2 FYEKMQ (reference sequence). The CDR3 contains 16 residues. CDR3 protein: CASSWETGANTGELFF. Here the CDR3 DNA reads TGTGCCAGCAGCTGGGAGACAGGGGCAAACACCGGGGAGCTGTTTTTT.

The chain couples TRBV29-1 to TRBJ2-1; D ambiguous. V gave up 2 bases and J gave up 3 bases, with 8 bases separating them. Germline lookup yields CDR1 SQVTM and CDR2 ANQGSEA. The CDR3 loop spans 13 amino acids. The chain's CDR3 is CSVETENYNEQFF. The CDR3 DNA is TGCAGCGTTGAAACTGAGAACTACAATGAGCAGTTCTTC.

V usage is TRBV25-1 and J usage is TRBJ1-4, with TRBD1 as a possible D gene (6 bases). The ends were cut back, 5 bases at V and 7 bases at J, with 14 bases in the middle. There are 14 residues in the CDR3. CDR1 is MGHDK, CDR2 SYGVNS, per germline. The CDR3 nucleotides read TGTGCCAGCAGTACCGACAGGAGCGCTGAAAAACTGTTTTTT. Its protein is CASSTDRSAEKLFF.

The chain is built from TRBV6-5 and TRBJ1-2, with D unclear. CDR3 size: 12 residues. Germline V lookup: CDR1 MNHEY, CDR2 SVGAGI. The V end was cut by 6 bases, the J end by 7 bases, with 12 bases between. This CDR3 is CASSPELGGYTF. The CDR3 bases are TGTGCCAGCAGCCCAGAATTAGGTGGCTACACCTTC.

The chain uses TRBV19 and TRBJ2-1; D not certain. Trimming removed 3 bases at V and 4 bases at J, with 7 bases between. Germline CDR1 LNHDA, CDR2 SQIVND (reference sequence). CDR3 size: 13 residues. This chain's CDR3 is CASSMWQYNEQFF. The CDR3 nucleotides read TGTGCCAGTAGTATGTGGCAGTACAATGAGCAGTTCTTC. Full variable domain (outside the CDR3, taken from reference TRBV19 and TRBJ2-1): DGGITQSPKYLFRKEGQNVTLSCEQNLNHDAMYWYRQDPGQGLRLIYYSQIVNDFQKGDIAEGYSVSREKKESFPLTVTSAQKNPTAFYLCASSMWQYNEQFFGPGTRLTVL.

In DNA, the CDR3 is TGTGCCAGCAGTTTAGACAGGCTTCTGCCCCGAGGTTACGAGCAGTACTTC. Its translation is CASSLDRLLPRGYEQYF. The chain employs TRBV28 and TRBJ2-7; tentative D call: TRBD1 (6 bases). This CDR3 region has 17 residues. V was clipped by 2 bases and J by 4 bases, with 21 bases between them. Germline CDR1 reads MDHEN; CDR2 reads SYDVKM.

The chain recombines TRBV5-5 with TRBJ1-5; TRBD1 is a possible D gene (5 bases). The V gene lost 2 bases and the J gene lost 4 bases, with 7 bases spanning the gap. Germline-derived CDR1 and CDR2 are SGHKS and YYEKEE (reference sequence). CDR3 size: 13 residues. DNA of the CDR3: TGTGCCAGCAGCTTTGACAGAAATCAGCCCCAGCATTTT. It specifies CASSFDRNQPQHF.

The rearrangement joins TRBV19 to TRBJ1-1; D is unclear. The CDR3 runs to 12 residues. V was clipped by 4 bases and J by 10 bases, with 13 bases between them. CDR1 is LNHDA and CDR2 is SQIVND in the germline V gene (reference sequence). The CDR3 is CASSRTRATAFF. The CDR3 nucleotides are TGTGCCAGTAGTAGGACCCGGGCAACAGCTTTCTTT. The variable domain in full, with the rest retrieved from reference TRBV19 and TRBJ1-1, is DGGITQSPKYLFRKEGQNVTLSCEQNLNHDAMYWYRQDPGQGLRLIYYSQIVNDFQKGDIAEGYSVSREKKESFPLTVTSAQKNPTAFYLCASSRTRATAFFGQGTRLTVV.

The gene calls are TRBV5-4 and TRBJ2-2; possible D gene TRBD1, 6 bases. The CDR3 contains 14 residues. With 1 base removed from V and 4 bases from J, the gap between germline ends came to 8 bases. Germline assignment: CDR1 SGHNT and CDR2 YYREEE (reference sequence). Here the CDR3 DNA reads TGTGCCAGCAGCTTGCAGGGGAGCACCGGGGAGCTGTTTTTT. It is translated as CASSLQGSTGELFF.

This chain connects TRBV13 to TRBJ1-2, with TRBD1 identical over 8 bases. CDR1 PRHDT and CDR2 FYEKMQ come from the germline V gene (reference sequence). J gave up 9 bases and V 5 bases, and 20 bases lay outside the gene matches. CDR3 length equals 17 residues. The CDR3 loop reads CASSPTTGPGGALSYTF. The CDR3 nucleotides read TGTGCCAGCAGCCCAACAACTGGGCCAGGGGGCGCTCTGAGCTACACCTTC.

This chain connects TRBV6-5 to TRBJ1-4, with a weak D call TRBD1 (5 bases). There are 14 residues in the CDR3. CDR1 is MNHEY, CDR2 SVGAGI, per germline. V was trimmed by 0 bases and J by 6 bases, leaving 8 bases between them. The CDR3 is CASSYSGGDEKLFF. Written as DNA, the CDR3 is TGTGCCAGCAGTTACTCGGGGGGGGATGAAAAACTGTTTTTT.

This rearrangement joins TRBV29-1 to TRBJ2-2; either TRBD1 or TRBD2 may supply D (5 bases each). Germline loops: CDR1 SQVTM, CDR2 ANQGSEA. Trimming pared 3 bases from V and 4 bases from J, leaving 9 bases between. The CDR3 covers 13 residues. The CDR3 is CSVDGAGTGELFF. The CDR3 DNA is TGCAGCGTTGACGGGGCGGGCACCGGGGAGCTGTTTTTT.

The chain links TRBV7-9 to TRBJ2-2, with 10 positions matching TRBD1. Germline lookup yields CDR1 SEHNR and CDR2 FQNEAQ (reference sequence). This CDR3 has 16 amino acids. With V trimmed by 1 base and J by 6 bases, 5 bases remained unmatched. The CDR3 sequence: CASSLVGQGGAGELFF. The CDR3 bases are TGTGCCAGCAGCTTAGTTGGACAGGGGGGCGCCGGGGAGCTGTTTTTT. Complete variable domain (other parts from reference TRBV7-9 and TRBJ2-2): DTGVSQNPRHKITKRGQNVTFRCDPISEHNRLYWYRQTLGQGPEFLTYFQNEAQLEKSRLLSDRFSAERPKGSFSTLEIQRTEQGDSAMYLCASSLVGQGGAGELFFGEGSRLTVL.

In nucleotides, the CDR3 is TGTGCCAGCAGCTTATTCAGGGACGTCAATCAGCCCCAGCATTTT. This translates into CASSLFRDVNQPQHF. The chain has TRBV7-2 and TRBJ1-5, with a tentative D call TRBD1 (5 bases). Germline CDR1 reads SGHTA; CDR2 reads FQGNSA. The CDR3 is 15 residues long. V dropped 2 bases and J dropped 3 bases, with 11 bases sitting between them.